This T cell receptor (beta chain) stems from a study of T cells after yellow fever vaccination. Notes on the study in general: Among primary-vaccination clones, most reappeared after the booster, at 95% to 96% for CD4 and 85% to 90% for CD8.

CDR1 MGHRA and CDR2 YSYEKL come from the germline V gene. Trimming cost V 6 bases and J 3 bases, with 11 bases left between them. The CDR3 runs 13 residues. TCRdb analysed the 5' RACE reads with MiXCR anew, one entry per CDR3 protein. The sample lists some 100,000 distinct CDR3 sequences; about 8.2% were seen once. The chain carries TRBV4-1 and TRBJ2-5; a weak D match, TRBD2 (6 bases). Material: CD8+ T cells not binding an NS4B(214-222) dextramer, sorted from PBMCs, obtained approximately 16 days after the first yellow fever vaccination. This TCR came from a man aged 18 to 29 who received the YFV17D yellow fever vaccine. The CDR3 sequence: CASRPGGEETQYF. The CDR3 DNA is TGCGCCAGCAGGCCCGGGGGTGAAGAGACCCAGTACTTC.